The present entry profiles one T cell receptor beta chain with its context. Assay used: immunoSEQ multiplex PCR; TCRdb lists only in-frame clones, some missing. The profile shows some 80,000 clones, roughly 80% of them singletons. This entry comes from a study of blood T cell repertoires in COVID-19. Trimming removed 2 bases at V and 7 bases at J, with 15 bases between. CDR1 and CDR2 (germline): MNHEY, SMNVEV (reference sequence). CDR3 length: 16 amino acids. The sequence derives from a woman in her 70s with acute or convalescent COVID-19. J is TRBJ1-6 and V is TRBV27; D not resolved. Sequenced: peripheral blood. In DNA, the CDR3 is TGTGCCAGCAGTTTAAAGTTGCAGGTGTCGAATTCACCCCTCCACTTT. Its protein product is CASSLKLQVSNSPLHF.